The sequence of this T cell receptor (beta chain) was determined in a study of breast tumors, draining lymph nodes, adjacent tissues. Study-level results: Data fit most tumor T cells coming from lymph node, expanding in tumor. Luminal-like breast cancer showed significantly higher tumor–nontumor repertoire similarity than basal-like. Tumors had less TCR diversity than lymph nodes, more than nontumor tissue.

TCRdb independently ran MiXCR on the multiplex PCR reads; one entry per CDR3 protein. The sample lists 50,000 to 75,000 distinct CDR3 sequences; around 52% were seen once. Germline lookup yields CDR1 DFQATT and CDR2 SNEGSKA (reference sequence). The CDR3 is 13 residues long. In the case of this clonotype: As yet, its antigen is unknown. One end of the junction fails to match germline, which may point to a read error.

This sequence joins TRBV20-1 and TRBJ2-1; TRBD1 agrees at 12 bases. This TCR was sampled from a female donor with breast cancer. Some clones in this sample may be carry-over from other donors' samples. Sequencing was done on a sample of breast tumor tissue. CDR3 sequence (DNA): TGCAGTGCCTCCGGGACAGGGGGCAATGCGCAGTTCTTC. Protein product: CSASGTGGNAQFF.